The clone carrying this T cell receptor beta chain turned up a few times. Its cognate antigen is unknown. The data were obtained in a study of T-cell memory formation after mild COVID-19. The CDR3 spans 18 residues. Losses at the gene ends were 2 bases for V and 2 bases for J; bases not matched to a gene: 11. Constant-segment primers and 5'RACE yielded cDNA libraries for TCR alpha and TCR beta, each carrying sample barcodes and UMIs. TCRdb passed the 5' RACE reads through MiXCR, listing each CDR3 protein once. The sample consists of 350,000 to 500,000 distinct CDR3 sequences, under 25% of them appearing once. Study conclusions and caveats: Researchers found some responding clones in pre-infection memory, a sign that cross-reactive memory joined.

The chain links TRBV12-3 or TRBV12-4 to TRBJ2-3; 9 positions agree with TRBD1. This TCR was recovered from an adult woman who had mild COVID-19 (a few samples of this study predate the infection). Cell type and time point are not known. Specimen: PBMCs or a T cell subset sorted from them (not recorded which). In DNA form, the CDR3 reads TGTGCCAGCAGTTTACGATTCGGGACAGGGCCTTCCACAGATACGCAGTATTTT. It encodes CASSLRFGTGPSTDTQYF.